This T cell receptor beta chain emerged from a study of vaccination and CD4 T cells after COVID-19. Study details: The cells in question were stimulated using overlapping spike peptides derived from SARS-CoV-2, HCoV-NL63, HCoV-OC43 and HCoV-229E.

The sample holds a few counts of this clonotype. Its target is not known. Treatment specified: 10-day PBMC culture with coronavirus spike peptide pools or control peptides (ViraFEST assay). Cultured CD4+ T cell DNA underwent sequencing with the Oncomine TCR Beta short-read assay. In TCRdb, the PCR reads were re-called with MiXCR into one record per CDR3 protein. The sample consists of about 12,000 distinct CDR3 sequences, roughly 60% of them appearing once. The J segment lost 6 bases and the V segment lost 5 bases, leaving 9 bases of the junction unmatched. The CDR3 length is 15 residues. In germline, CDR1 is SEHNR, CDR2 FQNEAQ (reference sequence).

The origin of this receptor is a human donor who had recovered from COVID-19. The sample consisted of CD4+ T cells from blood, cultured in vitro. V is TRBV7-9 and J is TRBJ2-1; 8 bases are shared with TRBD1. DNA of the CDR3: TGTGCCAGCAGCCCAGGGGGACAGGATATCAATGAGCAGTTCTTC. It is translated as CASSPGGQDINEQFF.